This T cell receptor (beta chain) emerged from a study of post-analysis software for immune sequencing data. The overall study: Relapsing-remitting, secondary progressive and progressive-relapsing multiple sclerosis courses were included.

A few counts support this clonotype. The authors incorporated unique molecular identifiers into the TCR beta cDNA libraries. TCRdb called the PCR reads again in MiXCR, with one record for every CDR3 protein. Of some 690,000 distinct CDR3 sequences listed, approximately 60% are singletons. The sample consisted of blood. The receptor comes from a girl aged 2 to 10 with multiple sclerosis.

The chain's CDR3 is CASSRRRDQETQYF. The CDR3 coding sequence is TGTGCCAGCAGCCGTAGGAGGGACCAAGAGACCCAGTACTTC. This chain joins TRBV5-4 and TRBJ2-5, with D possibly TRBD2 on 6 matching bases. The V end lost 4 bases, the J end lost 0 bases, and 10 bases lay between the germline ends. This CDR3 has 14 amino acids. Germline V gene sequence: CDR1 SGHNT, CDR2 YYREEE (reference sequence).